The 22 T cell receptor beta chains presented below share a single source sample, sequenced in a study of PD-1 blockade in classical Hodgkin lymphoma (dated by TCRdb to the early 2020s). The sample's time point label, decoded: cycle 2 day 1 (C2D1) of nivolumab. Relapse after autologous stem cell transplantation had occurred in all trial patients, and cohorts A, B and C were distinguished by prior brentuximab vedotin exposure. Library prep was done by the immunoSEQ multiplex PCR assay. In TCRdb, the immuneACCESS table is reduced to in-frame sequences with V and J assigned. These tables do not hold every clone; where another copy was compared, an unresolved V gene accounts for under half, and the others remain unexplained. The sample includes 42,000 or so clones, with 86% observed a single time. 5.5% of the sample is in the top ten clones. Here the sequenced sample was peripheral blood mononuclear cells (PBMCs), taken before the second cycle of nivolumab. Source of these receptors: a human donor with classical Hodgkin lymphoma.

The chain links TRBV27 to TRBJ2-1; 13 positions match TRBD2. V dropped 8 bases and J dropped 4; count of bases not matched to a gene: 8. Germline V gene lookup returns CDR1 MNHEY and CDR2 SMNVEV (reference sequence). The CDR3 sequence is 16 residues long. CDR3 region: CASQLPGLAGYNEQFF. CDR3 nucleotides: TGTGCCAGCCAACTTCCGGGACTAGCGGGATACAATGAGCAGTTCTTC.

The chain couples TRBV6-4 to TRBJ2-2, with a weak D call TRBD2 (6 bases). Deletions cut 6 bases from V and 6 bases from J, with 23 bases between. Germline V lookup: CDR1 MRHNA, CDR2 SNTAGT. The CDR3 loop spans 17 amino acids. CDR3 residues: CASRGFGGIKGAGELFF. CDR3 in DNA: TGTGCCAGCAGGGGGTTTGGCGGGATAAAGGGTGCCGGGGAGCTGTTTTTT.

V is TRBV28 and J is TRBJ2-7; D possibly corresponds to TRBD1 (6 bases). From germline, CDR1 is MDHEN and CDR2 SYDVKM. The germline V and J ends were trimmed by 6 bases and 5 bases, with 11 bases remaining between them. The CDR3 consists of 12 residues. The chain's CDR3 is CASSTDRNEQYF. The CDR3 DNA sequence: TGTGCCAGCAGCACGGACAGAAACGAGCAGTACTTC.

The chain uses TRBV9 and TRBJ2-5; 7 bases map to TRBD2. In germline, CDR1 is SGDLS, CDR2 YYNGEE. CDR3 length: 14 residues. V trimming: 4 bases; J trimming: 1 base; junction bases outside the gene matches: 4. CDR3 DNA sequence: TGTGCCAGCAGCTTGGGGGGGTTCCAAGAGACCCAGTACTTC. Its translation: CASSLGGFQETQYF.

CDR3 sequence reads: CASSLLRVHPDTQYF. The CDR3 DNA reads as TGTGCCAGCAGCTTACTCCGCGTACATCCAGATACGCAGTATTTT. V gene TRBV7-2 combines with J gene TRBJ2-3; D not certain. The CDR3 length is 15 residues. The germline V gene encodes CDR1 SGHTA and CDR2 FQGNSA. V was cut by 2 bases and J by 4 bases, with 13 bases left in between.

The V and J genes are TRBV19 and TRBJ1-5; D gene ambiguous. The germline V gene has CDR1 LNHDA and CDR2 SQIVND (reference sequence). The CDR3 sequence is 13 residues long. V dropped 7 bases and J dropped 6 bases, with 13 bases sitting between them. DNA for the CDR3: TGTGCCAGTACCTTCGGAAAGGCTCAGCCCCAGCATTTT. Its translation: CASTFGKAQPQHF.

The chain combines TRBV5-8 with TRBJ2-3; 9 bases are shared with TRBD1. The CDR3 has 15 residues. Trimming took 1 base from V and 5 from J; bases not matched to a gene: 5. The germline gives CDR1 SGHTS, CDR2 YDEGEE. The CDR3 bases are TGTGCCAGCAGCTTGAAGGGACAGGGCCAAGATACGCAGTATTTT. Translated: CASSLKGQGQDTQYF.

This chain connects TRBV19 to TRBJ2-7, with TRBD1 identical over 7 bases. Germline CDR1 reads LNHDA; CDR2 reads SQIVND (reference sequence). There are 13 residues in the CDR3. V dropped 6 bases and J dropped 5; count of bases not matched to a gene: 7. The CDR3 is CASRHRQGNEQYF. CDR3 in DNA: TGTGCCAGTAGGCACCGACAGGGTAACGAGCAGTACTTC.

The chain carries TRBV6-1 and TRBJ2-3; unclear D gene. CDR3 length equals 13 residues. The ends were cut back, 1 base at V and 1 base at J, with 3 bases in the middle. CDR1 and CDR2 (germline): MNHNS, SASEGT. The CDR3 DNA sequence: TGTGCCAGCAGTGAAGTGGGCACAGATACGCAGTATTTT. Residues: CASSEVGTDTQYF.

The chain has TRBV7-9 and TRBJ2-1; possible D gene TRBD2, 6 bases. V lost 7 bases and J 3 bases, leaving 25 bases between the germline ends. Per the germline V gene, CDR1 is SEHNR and CDR2 is FQNEAQ (reference sequence). CDR3 length equals 18 residues. In DNA form, the CDR3 reads TGTGCCAGCATCCCGGGACTTCTATATAGTGGGATCTACAATGAGCAGTTCTTC. It yields the protein CASIPGLLYSGIYNEQFF. The full variable domain, its missing parts supplied by reference TRBV7-9 and TRBJ2-1, is DTGVSQNPRHKITKRGQNVTFRCDPISEHNRLYWYRQTLGQGPEFLTYFQNEAQLEKSRLLSDRFSAERPKGSFSTLEIQRTEQGDSAMYLCASIPGLLYSGIYNEQFFGPGTRLTVL.

The rearrangement links TRBV4-1 to TRBJ2-3; perhaps TRBD2 as D (6 bases). V was cut by 0 bases and J by 2 bases, with 12 bases left in between. The germline CDR1 and CDR2 sequences are MGHRA and YSYEKL. The CDR3 spans 16 residues. CDR3 DNA sequence: TGCGCCAGCAGCCAAGATCATGGGGGGTACACAGATACGCAGTATTTT. Protein product: CASSQDHGGYTDTQYF.

The V and J genes are TRBV11-3 and TRBJ2-2, with D perhaps given as TRBD1 or TRBD2 (6 bases each). V was trimmed by 1 base and J by 4 bases, leaving 10 bases between them. There are 15 residues in the CDR3. Germline lookup yields CDR1 SGHNT and CDR2 YENEEA. The CDR3 is CASSLARGGTGELFF. The DNA of the CDR3 is TGTGCCAGCAGCTTAGCCAGGGGAGGCACCGGGGAGCTGTTTTTT.

V usage is TRBV2 and J usage is TRBJ1-1; D ambiguous. Looked up from germline, CDR1 is SNHLY and CDR2 is FYNNEI. The V end was cut by 6 bases, the J end by 1 base, with 9 bases between. CDR3 length: 13 amino acids. The CDR3 region is CASRLGGNTEAFF. CDR3 bases: TGTGCCAGCAGGTTGGGAGGGAACACTGAAGCTTTCTTT.

The genes are TRBV15 and TRBJ1-1; unclear D gene. The ends were cut back, 4 bases at V and 5 bases at J, with 5 bases in the middle. Germline CDR1 is LNHNV and CDR2 is YYDKDF (reference sequence). The CDR3 is 11 residues long. The CDR3 spells CATSMETEAFF. CDR3 coding DNA: TGTGCCACCAGCATGGAGACTGAAGCTTTCTTT.

CDR3 bases: TGTGCCAGCAGCCTATTGGAGGGGGCCTACGAGCAGTACTTC. This sequence encodes CASSLLEGAYEQYF. The chain recombines TRBV7-9 with TRBJ2-7; D may be TRBD1 or TRBD2 (6 bases each). This CDR3 has 14 amino acids. V lost 5 bases and J 2 bases, leaving 13 bases between the germline ends. Germline-derived CDR1 and CDR2 are SEHNR and FQNEAQ (reference sequence). The complete variable domain, with remaining parts taken from reference TRBV7-9 and TRBJ2-7, reads DTGVSQNPRHKITKRGQNVTFRCDPISEHNRLYWYRQTLGQGPEFLTYFQNEAQLEKSRLLSDRFSAERPKGSFSTLEIQRTEQGDSAMYLCASSLLEGAYEQYFGPGTRLTVT.

The chain carries TRBV28 and TRBJ2-1; TRBD2 matches 9 bases. This CDR3 has 15 amino acids. Germline-derived CDR1 and CDR2 are MDHEN and SYDVKM. V was clipped by 4 bases and J by 2 bases; unmatched bases: 3. For the CDR3, the DNA is TGTGCCAGCAGTTCGACTAGCGGTACCTACAATGAGCAGTTCTTC. As protein: CASSSTSGTYNEQFF.

This chain joins TRBV5-1 and TRBJ2-5; tentative D call: TRBD2 (6 bases). With 0 bases removed from V and 4 bases from J, the gap between germline ends came to 13 bases. This CDR3 has 15 residues. Germline CDR1 SGHRS, CDR2 YFSETQ. The CDR3: CASSLASGGRETQYF. The DNA of the CDR3 is TGCGCCAGCAGCTTGGCCTCAGGAGGGAGAGAGACCCAGTACTTC. The full variable domain, with the rest looked up from reference TRBV5-1 and TRBJ2-5, is KAGVTQTPRYLIKTRGQQVTLSCSPISGHRSVSWYQQTPGQGLQFLFEYFSETQRNKGNFPGRFSGRQFSNSRSEMNVSTLELGDSALYLCASSLASGGRETQYFGPGTRLLVL.

This clone was seen a handful of times. V and J are TRBV5-1 and TRBJ1-4; the D gene is possibly TRBD1 (6 bases). CDR3 size: 15 residues. V lost 4 bases and J 1 base, leaving 11 bases between the germline ends. Germline lookup yields CDR1 SGHRS and CDR2 YFSETQ. This chain's CDR3 is CASSPQTGTNEKLFF. Written as DNA, the CDR3 is TGCGCCAGCAGCCCCCAGACAGGAACTAATGAAAAACTGTTTTTT.

The chain has TRBV27 and TRBJ1-2, with D maybe TRBD1 (6 bases). Looked up from germline, CDR1 is MNHEY and CDR2 is SMNVEV (reference sequence). Trimming took off 3 bases at V and 4 bases at J, with 18 bases between the two ends. CDR3 length: 16 residues. This CDR3 reads CASSFLDRKGFYGYTF. The CDR3 region has the DNA TGTGCCAGCAGTTTTCTCGACAGGAAAGGATTCTATGGCTACACCTTC.

CDR3 coding DNA: TGTGCCAGCTCACCGGCGGCTGCGAACACCGGGGAGCTGTTTTTT. Its protein product is CASSPAAANTGELFF. V usage is TRBV18 and J usage is TRBJ2-2; no reliable D call. Germline CDR1 and CDR2: KGHSH and LQKENI. There are 15 residues in the CDR3. Trimming removed 3 bases at V and 0 bases at J, with 8 bases between.

This rearrangement joins TRBV2 to TRBJ2-3; D gene uncertain. The V and J ends lost 0 bases and 5 bases respectively, with 12 bases between them. CDR1 SNHLY and CDR2 FYNNEI come from the germline V gene. There are 15 residues in the CDR3. This CDR3 reads CASSEALHREDTQYF. The DNA for the CDR3 is TGTGCCAGCAGTGAAGCGCTTCATAGGGAAGATACGCAGTATTTT.

In its sample, this clone was seen once. The J gene is TRBJ1-5, the V gene TRBV6-1; no definite D call. This CDR3 has 14 residues. Germline CDR1 MNHNS, CDR2 SASEGT. V was pared by 7 bases and J by 5 bases, with 15 bases between. Here the CDR3 reads CASTEVGFYQPQHF. The CDR3 region has the DNA TGTGCCAGCACTGAGGTAGGGTTCTATCAGCCCCAGCATTTT.